Presented here are 9 T cell receptor beta chains from one specimen sequenced in a study of CD8+CD57+ T cells in acquired aplastic anemia. Both TCR beta VDJ combination and CDR3 sequence profiling were carried out. Genomic DNA was the template for this profiling. Via MiXCR, TCRdb re-called the reads, giving one row per CDR3 protein. The data contain 160,000 or so distinct CDR3 sequences, over 40% of them seen just once; the ten biggest clones take up 3.2%. The sequenced patients had an expansion of CD8+CD57+ cells seen by flow cytometry. Sequencing was carried out using sorted CD4+, CD8+, or CD8+CD57+ T cells (not recorded which) from PBMCs. The receptors stem from a human donor with aplastic anemia.

This clonotype was seen many times. The gene calls are TRBV3-1 and TRBJ1-1; the D is unclear. Trimming stripped 4 bases from V and 0 bases from J, with 9 bases between. Germline-derived CDR1 and CDR2 are LGHDT and YNNKEL (reference sequence). The CDR3 covers 14 residues. DNA for the CDR3: TGTGCCAGCAGCCCACAGTCCATGAACACTGAAGCTTTCTTT. Its protein is CASSPQSMNTEAFF.

This clonotype appeared many times. The chain carries TRBV2 and TRBJ1-1; a weak D match, TRBD1 (6 bases). Germline CDR1 is SNHLY and CDR2 is FYNNEI. Deletions cut 8 bases from V and 3 bases from J, with 13 bases between. This CDR3 spans 13 amino acids. The chain's CDR3 is CASWVEGDTEAFF. The CDR3 coding sequence is TGTGCCAGCTGGGTAGAGGGGGACACTGAAGCTTTCTTT. Full variable domain (rest looked up from reference TRBV2 and TRBJ1-1): EPEVTQTPSHQVTQMGQEVILRCVPISNHLYFYWYRQILGQKVEFLVSFYNNEISEKSEIFDDQFSVERPDGSNFTLKIRSTKLEDSAMYFCASWVEGDTEAFFGQGTRLTVV.

This clonotype was recorded at least ten times. V is TRBV5-1 and J is TRBJ1-1; D is undetermined. The CDR3 is 15 amino acids. Trimming shortened V by 2 bases and J by 2 bases, and 13 bases separated the two germline ends. Per the germline V gene, CDR1 is SGHRS and CDR2 is YFSETQ. The DNA for the CDR3 is TGCGCCAGCAGCTTTCTCTCAACGGGTAACACTGAAGCTTTCTTT. Protein: CASSFLSTGNTEAFF.

This clonotype was detected many times. The V and J genes are TRBV13 and TRBJ2-3; 10 bases align to TRBD2. The germline gives CDR1 PRHDT, CDR2 FYEKMQ (reference sequence). This CDR3 spans 16 amino acids. V shed 4 bases and J 0 bases; nucleotides not matched to a gene: 4. CDR3 in DNA: TGTGCCAGCAGCTCCAAGCGGGGGGGCAGCACAGATACGCAGTATTTT. Encoded protein: CASSSKRGGSTDTQYF.

This clonotype was seen repeatedly, ten times or more. The chain combines TRBV19 with TRBJ2-5, with D tentatively TRBD1 (7 bases). This CDR3 spans 16 amino acids. Germline lookup yields CDR1 LNHDA and CDR2 SQIVND (reference sequence). Trimming pared 4 bases from V and 2 bases from J, leaving 17 bases between. The DNA for the CDR3 is TGTGCCAGTAGTACGTCAGGGGGAGGTCGGCAAGAGACCCAGTACTTC. This translates into CASSTSGGGRQETQYF.

This clonotype appeared many times. The chain links TRBV19 to TRBJ2-3; no reliable D call. The V gene's germline CDR1 is LNHDA and CDR2 SQIVND (reference sequence). The V end lost 5 bases, the J end lost 1 base, and 16 bases lay between the germline ends. The CDR3 consists of 16 residues. CDR3 nucleotide sequence: TGTGCCAGTAGTTTTAGATCCCCGGTCGGCACAGATACGCAGTATTTT. Its translation: CASSFRSPVGTDTQYF.

This chain uses TRBV29-1 with TRBJ1-2; possible D gene TRBD1, 6 bases. The V and J ends lost 6 bases and 0 bases respectively, with 11 bases between them. CDR1 and CDR2 (germline): SQVTM, ANQGSEA. This CDR3 has 13 amino acids. CDR3 protein: CSVGTYTNYGYTF. In DNA form, the CDR3 reads TGCAGCGTCGGGACATATACTAACTATGGCTACACCTTC.

This clonotype was seen at least ten times. V is TRBV20-1 and J is TRBJ2-4, with 9 bases fitting TRBD2. Unmatched junction bases numbered 1, after V lost 2 bases and J lost 5 bases. In germline, CDR1 is DFQATT, CDR2 SNEGSKA (reference sequence). The CDR3 is 13 residues long. The CDR3 protein is CSARPSGENIQYF. Here the CDR3 DNA reads TGCAGTGCTAGACCTAGCGGGGAAAACATTCAGTACTTC.

This clonotype was counted once. The chain carries TRBV9 and TRBJ2-1; 7 nucleotides match TRBD2. The germline gives CDR1 SGDLS, CDR2 YYNGEE. Losses at the gene ends were 7 bases for V and 8 bases for J; bases not matched to a gene: 6. The CDR3 is made up of 12 amino acids. CDR3 region: CASGETSYEQFF. The CDR3 DNA sequence: TGTGCCAGCGGGGAGACTAGCTATGAGCAGTTCTTC.